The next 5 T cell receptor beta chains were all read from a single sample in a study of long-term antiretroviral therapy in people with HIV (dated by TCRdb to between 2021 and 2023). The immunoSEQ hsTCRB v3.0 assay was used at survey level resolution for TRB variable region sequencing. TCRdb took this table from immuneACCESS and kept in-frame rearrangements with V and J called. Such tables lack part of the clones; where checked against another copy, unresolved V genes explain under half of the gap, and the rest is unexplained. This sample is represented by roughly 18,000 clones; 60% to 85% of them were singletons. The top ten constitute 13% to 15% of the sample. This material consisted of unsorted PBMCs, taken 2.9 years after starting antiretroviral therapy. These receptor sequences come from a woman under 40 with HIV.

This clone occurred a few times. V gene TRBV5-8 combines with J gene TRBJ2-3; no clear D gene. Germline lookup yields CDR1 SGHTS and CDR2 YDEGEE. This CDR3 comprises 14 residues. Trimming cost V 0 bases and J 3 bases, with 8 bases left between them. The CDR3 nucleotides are TGTGCCAGCAGCTTGGGGGGTACTACAGATACGCAGTATTTT. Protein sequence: CASSLGGTTDTQYF.

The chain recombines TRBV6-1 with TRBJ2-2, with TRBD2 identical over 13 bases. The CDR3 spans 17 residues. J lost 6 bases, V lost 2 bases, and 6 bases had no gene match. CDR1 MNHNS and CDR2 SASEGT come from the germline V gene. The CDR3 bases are TGTGCCAGCAGTGAAATACTAGCGGGGGGGCCAGCCGGGGAGCTGTTTTTT. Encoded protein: CASSEILAGGPAGELFF.

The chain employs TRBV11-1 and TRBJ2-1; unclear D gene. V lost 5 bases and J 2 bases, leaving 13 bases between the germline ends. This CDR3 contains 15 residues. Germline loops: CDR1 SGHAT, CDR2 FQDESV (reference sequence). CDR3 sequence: CASSQPTDPYNEQFF. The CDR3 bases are TGTGCCAGCAGCCAACCTACGGACCCCTACAATGAGCAGTTCTTC.

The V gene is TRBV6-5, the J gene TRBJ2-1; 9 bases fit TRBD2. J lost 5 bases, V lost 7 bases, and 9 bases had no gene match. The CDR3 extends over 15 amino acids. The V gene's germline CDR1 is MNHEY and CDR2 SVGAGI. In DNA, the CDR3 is TGTGCCAGCACCTCTGGGGCGGGGGGGGACAATGAGCAGTTCTTC. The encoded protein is CASTSGAGGDNEQFF.

CDR3 sequence: CASSLAMGDTEAFF. For the CDR3, the DNA is TGTGCCAGCAGCTTGGCCATGGGGGACACTGAAGCTTTCTTT. The V and J genes are TRBV5-4 and TRBJ1-1; perhaps TRBD1 as D (5 bases). V lost 0 bases, J lost 3 bases, and 9 bases lay in between. CDR3 length: 14 residues. The germline V gene encodes CDR1 SGHNT and CDR2 YYREEE (reference sequence).